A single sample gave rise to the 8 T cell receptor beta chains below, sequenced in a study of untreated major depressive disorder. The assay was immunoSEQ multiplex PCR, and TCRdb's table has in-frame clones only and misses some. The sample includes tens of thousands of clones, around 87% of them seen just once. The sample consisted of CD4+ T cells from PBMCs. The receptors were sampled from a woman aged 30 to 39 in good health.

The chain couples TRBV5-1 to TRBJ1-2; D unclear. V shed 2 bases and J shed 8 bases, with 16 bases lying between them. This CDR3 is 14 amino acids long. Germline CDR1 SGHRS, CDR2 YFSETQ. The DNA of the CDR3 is TGCGCCAGCAGCTTAAGGACCCCTGATAGGGGCTACACCTTC. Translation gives CASSLRTPDRGYTF.

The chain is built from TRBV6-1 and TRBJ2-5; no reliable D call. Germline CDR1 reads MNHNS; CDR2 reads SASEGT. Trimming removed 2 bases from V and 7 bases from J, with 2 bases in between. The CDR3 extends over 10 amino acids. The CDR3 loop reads CASSERTQYF. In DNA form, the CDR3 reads TGTGCCAGCAGTGAACGGACCCAGTACTTC.

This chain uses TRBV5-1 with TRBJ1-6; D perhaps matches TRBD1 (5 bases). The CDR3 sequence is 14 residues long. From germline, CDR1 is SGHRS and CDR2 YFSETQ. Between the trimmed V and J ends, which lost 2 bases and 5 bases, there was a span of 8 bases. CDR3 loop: CASSFVGDNSPLHF. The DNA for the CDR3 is TGCGCCAGCAGCTTCGTGGGGGATAATTCACCCCTCCACTTT.

CDR3 sequence reads: CATEGDANEQFF. The CDR3 DNA is TGTGCCACCGAGGGGGACGCTAATGAGCAGTTCTTC. V usage is TRBV6-1 and J usage is TRBJ2-1; maybe TRBD1 (6 bases). This CDR3 spans 12 amino acids. Trimming took off 10 bases at V and 7 bases at J, with 14 bases between the two ends. The germline V gene encodes CDR1 MNHNS and CDR2 SASEGT.

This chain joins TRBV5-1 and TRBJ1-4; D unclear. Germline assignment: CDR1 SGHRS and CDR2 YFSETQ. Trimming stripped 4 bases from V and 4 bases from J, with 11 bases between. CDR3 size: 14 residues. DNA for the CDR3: TGCGCCAGCAGCCTCGGGTACAGTAATGAAAAACTGTTTTTT. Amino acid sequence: CASSLGYSNEKLFF.

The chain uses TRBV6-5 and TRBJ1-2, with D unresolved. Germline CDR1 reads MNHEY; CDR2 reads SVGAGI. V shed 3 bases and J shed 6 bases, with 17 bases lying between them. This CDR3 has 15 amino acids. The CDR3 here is CASSYNGGIWNGYTF. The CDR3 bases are TGTGCCAGCAGTTATAACGGTGGGATCTGGAATGGCTACACCTTC.

The CDR3 region is CASSPGQDNYGYTF. In nucleotides, the CDR3 is TGTGCCAGCTCACCGGGACAGGACAACTATGGCTACACCTTC. V gene TRBV18 combines with J gene TRBJ1-2; TRBD1 matches 8 bases. From germline, CDR1 is KGHSH and CDR2 LQKENI. V trimming: 3 bases; J trimming: 2 bases; junction bases outside the gene matches: 2. The CDR3 is 14 residues long.

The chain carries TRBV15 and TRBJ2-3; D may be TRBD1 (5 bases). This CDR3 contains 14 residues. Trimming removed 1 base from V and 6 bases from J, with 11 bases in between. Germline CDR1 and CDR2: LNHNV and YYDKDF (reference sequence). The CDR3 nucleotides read TGTGCCACCAGCAGAGGGCAGGGCCCCGATACGCAGTATTTT. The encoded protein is CATSRGQGPDTQYF.